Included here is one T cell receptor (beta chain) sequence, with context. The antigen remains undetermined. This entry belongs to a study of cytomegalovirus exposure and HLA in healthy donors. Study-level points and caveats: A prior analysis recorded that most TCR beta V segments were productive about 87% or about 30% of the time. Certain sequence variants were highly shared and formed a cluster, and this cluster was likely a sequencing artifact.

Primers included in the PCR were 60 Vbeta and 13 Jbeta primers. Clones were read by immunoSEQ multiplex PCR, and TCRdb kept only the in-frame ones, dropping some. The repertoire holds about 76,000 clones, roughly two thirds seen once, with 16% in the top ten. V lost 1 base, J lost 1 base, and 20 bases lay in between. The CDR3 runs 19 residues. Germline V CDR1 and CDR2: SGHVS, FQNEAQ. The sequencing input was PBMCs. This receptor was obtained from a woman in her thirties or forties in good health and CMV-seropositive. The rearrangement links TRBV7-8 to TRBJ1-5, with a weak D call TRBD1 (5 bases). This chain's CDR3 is CASSLEALAGMRSNQPQHF. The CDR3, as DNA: TGTGCCAGCAGCTTAGAGGCTCTGGCAGGGATGCGAAGCAATCAGCCCCAGCATTTT.